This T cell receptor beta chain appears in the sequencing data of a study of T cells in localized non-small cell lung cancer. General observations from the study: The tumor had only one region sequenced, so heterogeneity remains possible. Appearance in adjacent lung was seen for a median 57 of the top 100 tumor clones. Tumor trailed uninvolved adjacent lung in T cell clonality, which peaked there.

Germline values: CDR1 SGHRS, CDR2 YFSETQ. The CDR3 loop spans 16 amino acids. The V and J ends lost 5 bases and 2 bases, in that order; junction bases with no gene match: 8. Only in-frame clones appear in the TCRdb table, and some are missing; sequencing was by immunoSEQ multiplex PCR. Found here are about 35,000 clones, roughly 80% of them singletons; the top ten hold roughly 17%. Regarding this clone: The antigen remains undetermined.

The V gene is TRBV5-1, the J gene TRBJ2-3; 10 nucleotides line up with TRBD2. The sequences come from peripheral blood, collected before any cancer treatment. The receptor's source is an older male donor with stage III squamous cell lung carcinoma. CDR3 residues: CASRPLTSGSTDTQYF. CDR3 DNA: TGCGCCAGCAGACCCCTGACTAGCGGGTCCACAGATACGCAGTATTTT.